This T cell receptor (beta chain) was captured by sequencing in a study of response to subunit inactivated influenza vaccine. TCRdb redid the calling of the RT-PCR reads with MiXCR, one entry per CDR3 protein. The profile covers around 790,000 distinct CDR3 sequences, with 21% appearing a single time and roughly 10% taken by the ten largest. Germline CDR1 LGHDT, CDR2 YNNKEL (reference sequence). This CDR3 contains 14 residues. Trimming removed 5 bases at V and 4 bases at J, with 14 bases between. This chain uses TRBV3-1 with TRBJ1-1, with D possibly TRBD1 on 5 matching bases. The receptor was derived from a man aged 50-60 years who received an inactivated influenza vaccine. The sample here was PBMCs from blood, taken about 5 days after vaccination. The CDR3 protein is CASSTPGGITEAFF. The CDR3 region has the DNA TGTGCCAGCAGCACCCCGGGGGGGATCACTGAAGCTTTCTTT.